A single sample is the source of the 27 T cell receptor beta chains below, sequenced in a study of cytomegalovirus exposure and HLA in healthy donors. The study ran its PCR with 60 Vbeta and 13 Jbeta primers. Assay: immunoSEQ multiplex PCR; the TCRdb copy retains only in-frame clones and omits some. The table includes some 160,000 clones, 60% to 80% detected once. Specimen: PBMCs. Receptor source: a male donor in good health and CMV-seronegative.

The chain carries TRBV15 and TRBJ1-1; TRBD1 aligns across 7 bases. The CDR3 length is 15 residues. The trim removed 4 bases at V and 4 bases at J, leaving 9 bases unmatched. Germline-derived CDR1 and CDR2 are LNHNV and YYDKDF (reference sequence). The CDR3 loop is CATSTPTGAGTEAFF. The CDR3, as DNA: TGTGCCACCAGCACCCCAACAGGGGCGGGCACTGAAGCTTTCTTT.

The chain combines TRBV7-8 with TRBJ2-7, with D tentatively TRBD2 (7 bases). V dropped 0 bases and J dropped 3 bases, with 18 bases sitting between them. Germline V CDR1 and CDR2: SGHVS, FQNEAQ. This CDR3 is 17 amino acids long. The CDR3 loop reads CASSLAGRGAKFYEQYF. In nucleotides, the CDR3 is TGTGCCAGCAGCTTAGCGGGTCGGGGGGCCAAATTCTACGAGCAGTACTTC. Supplemented by reference TRBV7-8 and TRBJ2-7, the full variable domain reads GAGVSQSPRYKVAKRGQDVALRCDPISGHVSLFWYQQALGQGPEFLTYFQNEAQLDKSGLPSDRFFAERPEGSVSTLKIQRTQQEDSAVYLCASSLAGRGAKFYEQYFGPGTRLTVT.

The chain uses TRBV19 and TRBJ1-2; 8 bases fit TRBD1. Germline trimming cut 5 bases from V and 7 bases from J; bases unmatched to any gene: 6. This CDR3 contains 13 residues. Germline loops: CDR1 LNHDA, CDR2 SQIVND (reference sequence). The DNA of the CDR3 is TGTGCCAGTAGTTGGACAGGGAATTCTGGCTACACCTTC. This codes for CASSWTGNSGYTF.

V gene TRBV19 combines with J gene TRBJ1-2; possibly TRBD1 for D (5 bases). V lost 3 bases and J lost 6, with 8 bases in between. CDR1 is LNHDA and CDR2 is SQIVND in the germline V gene (reference sequence). The CDR3 contains 12 residues. CDR3 amino acids: CASSIGGNGYTF. As DNA, the CDR3 is TGTGCCAGTAGTATCGGGGGGAATGGCTACACCTTC.

The J gene is TRBJ1-6, the V gene TRBV10-3; D possibly corresponds to TRBD1 (5 bases). Germline CDR1 is ENHRY and CDR2 is SYGVKD. The CDR3 consists of 14 residues. V was trimmed by 2 bases and J by 4 bases, leaving 6 bases between them. CDR3: CAISEGAYNSPLHF. CDR3 sequence (DNA): TGTGCCATCAGTGAGGGGGCGTATAATTCACCCCTCCACTTT.

The V and J genes are TRBV19 and TRBJ1-5; 7 bases fit TRBD1. Germline CDR1 and CDR2: LNHDA and SQIVND (reference sequence). This CDR3 comprises 16 residues. J lost 2 bases, V lost 4 bases, and 8 bases had no gene match. The CDR3 sequence: CASSTLRQGGNQPQHF. Written as DNA, the CDR3 is TGTGCCAGTAGTACGTTAAGACAGGGCGGCAATCAGCCCCAGCATTTT.

The rearrangement links TRBV7-9 to TRBJ1-2; possible D gene TRBD1, 6 bases. This CDR3 contains 14 residues. Trimming took 7 bases from V and 2 from J, leaving 14 bases between them. Germline CDR1 SEHNR, CDR2 FQNEAQ (reference sequence). The CDR3 here is CASTDFQGNYGYTF. The CDR3 DNA is TGTGCCAGCACCGATTTTCAGGGGAACTATGGCTACACCTTC.

The genes are TRBV7-6 and TRBJ2-7, with D possibly TRBD1 on 7 matching bases. The CDR3 contains 14 residues. CDR1 and CDR2 (germline): SGHVS, FNYEAQ. Trimming left V 4 bases short and J 4 bases short, with 14 bases between. The CDR3 spells CASSSGGRGYEQYF. The CDR3 DNA sequence: TGTGCCAGCAGCTCAGGGGGGCGAGGGTACGAGCAGTACTTC. The full variable domain, in which reference TRBV7-6 and TRBJ2-7 provide the parts outside the CDR3, is GAGVSQSPRYKVTKRGQDVALRCDPISGHVSLYWYRQALGQGPEFLTYFNYEAQQDKSGLPNDRFSAERPEGSISTLTIQRTEQRDSAMYRCASSSGGRGYEQYFGPGTRLTVT.

The CDR3 protein is CASSVTFRETQYF. CDR3 in DNA: TGTGCCAGCAGCGTAACTTTTCGAGAGACCCAGTACTTC. The chain recombines TRBV9 with TRBJ2-5, with D unclear. V was trimmed by 1 base and J by 4 bases, leaving 8 bases between them. The CDR3 is made up of 13 amino acids. Germline CDR1 is SGDLS and CDR2 is YYNGEE.

The V and J genes are TRBV6-6 and TRBJ2-7; perhaps TRBD2 as D (5 bases). V shed 0 bases and J shed 2 bases, with 11 bases lying between them. In germline, CDR1 is MNHNY, CDR2 SVGAGI (reference sequence). This CDR3 comprises 15 residues. For the CDR3, the DNA is TGTGCCAGCAGTTACTCGAGCGGTCTCGCCTACGAGCAGTACTTC. It codes for CASSYSSGLAYEQYF.

The rearrangement links TRBV7-3 to TRBJ2-1, with TRBD2 identical over 11 bases. There are 16 residues in the CDR3. CDR1 is SGHTA and CDR2 is FQGTGA in the germline V gene. J lost 9 bases, V lost 2 bases, and 9 bases had no gene match. This CDR3 is CASSLLVAGGPREQFF. DNA for the CDR3: TGTGCCAGCAGCTTATTAGTAGCGGGAGGGCCTCGTGAGCAGTTCTTC.

The V gene is TRBV7-2, the J gene TRBJ2-5; 8 bases line up with TRBD1. The J call may be incorrect, as the DNA end agrees better with TRBJ2-7. The CDR3 is 14 amino acids. Germline CDR1 and CDR2: SGHTA and FQGNSA. DNA of the CDR3: TGTGCCAGCAGCTGGTGGACAGGGCTCTACGAGCAGTACTTC. Amino acid sequence: CASSWWTGLYEQYF.

This rearrangement joins TRBV7-2 to TRBJ1-5; 9 nucleotides agree with TRBD1. Germline values: CDR1 SGHTA, CDR2 FQGNSA. Trimming cost V 3 bases and J 1 base; bases outside gene matches: 4. CDR3 length equals 16 residues. The CDR3 protein is CASSFATGGSNQPQHF. The CDR3 bases are TGTGCCAGCAGCTTCGCGACAGGGGGGAGCAATCAGCCCCAGCATTTT. The full variable domain, in which reference TRBV7-2 and TRBJ1-5 provide the parts outside the CDR3, is GAGVSQSPSNKVTEKGKDVELRCDPISGHTALYWYRQSLGQGLEFLIYFQGNSAPDKSGLPSDRFSAERTGGSVSTLTIQRTQQEDSAVYLCASSFATGGSNQPQHFGDGTRLSIL.

The chain carries TRBV6-1 and TRBJ2-5; D possibly corresponds to TRBD1 (5 bases). Germline V gives CDR1 MNHNS, CDR2 SASEGT. The V end lost 7 bases, the J end lost 3 bases, and 12 bases lay between the germline ends. This CDR3 spans 13 amino acids. CDR3 bases: TGTGCCAGCACTCCCAGGGCCGAAGAGACCCAGTACTTC. It specifies CASTPRAEETQYF.

The chain uses TRBV30 and TRBJ2-5; the D gene is possibly TRBD1 (5 bases). Deletions cut 2 bases from V and 1 base from J, with 8 bases between. CDR3 size: 13 residues. CDR1 and CDR2 (germline): GTSNPN, SVGIG (reference sequence). The CDR3 spells CAWSPGPQETQYF. CDR3 bases: TGTGCCTGGAGTCCAGGGCCCCAAGAGACCCAGTACTTC.

The V call is TRBV11-2, the J call TRBJ1-5; TRBD1 agrees at 11 bases. The V gene's germline CDR1 is SGHAT and CDR2 FQNNGV. The CDR3 has 16 amino acids. Losses at the gene ends were 3 bases for V and 3 bases for J; bases not matched to a gene: 4. The CDR3 DNA is TGTGCCAGCAGCTTGGGGACAGGGGGTCTCAATCAGCCCCAGCATTTT. Amino acid sequence: CASSLGTGGLNQPQHF.

The rearrangement joins TRBV9 to TRBJ2-2, with 7 bases matching TRBD2. V was clipped by 4 bases and J by 15 bases; unmatched bases: 18. The CDR3 length is 15 residues. CDR1 is SGDLS and CDR2 is YYNGEE in the germline V gene. The CDR3 coding sequence is TGTGCCAGCAGCTCTATACCAGATGCGACCGGGGGGTTGTTTTTT. Residues: CASSSIPDATGGLFF. The complete variable domain, with remaining parts taken from reference TRBV9 and TRBJ2-2, reads DSGVTQTPKHLITATGQRVTLRCSPRSGDLSVYWYQQSLDQGLQFLIQYYNGEERAKGNILERFSAQQFPDLHSELNLSSLELGDSALYFCASSSIPDATGGLFFGEGSRLTVL.

Only a few counts were recorded for this clone. V gene TRBV6-1 combines with J gene TRBJ1-3, with 7 bases identical to TRBD1. Germline trimming cut 8 bases from V and 0 bases from J; bases unmatched to any gene: 4. This CDR3 has 14 amino acids. Germline V gene sequence: CDR1 MNHNS, CDR2 SASEGT. The CDR3 coding sequence is TGTGCCAGCCGTCGGGACAGCTCTGGAAACACCATATATTTT. This encodes CASRRDSSGNTIYF.

In this sample, this clone turned up a few times. The genes are TRBV2 and TRBJ1-2; TRBD1 is a possible D gene (6 bases). This CDR3 region has 17 residues. V shed 2 bases and J shed 7 bases, with 23 bases lying between them. Germline CDR1 and CDR2: SNHLY and FYNNEI. The CDR3 DNA follows: TGTGCCAGCAGTGAATCTTCCAACACAGGGAGATTAGGTGGCTACACCTTC. It codes for CASSESSNTGRLGGYTF. Based on the CDR3 plus reference TRBV2 and TRBJ1-2, the full variable domain is EPEVTQTPSHQVTQMGQEVILRCVPISNHLYFYWYRQILGQKVEFLVSFYNNEISEKSEIFDDQFSVERPDGSNFTLKIRSTKLEDSAMYFCASSESSNTGRLGGYTFGSGTRLTVV.

This clone was seen just once. Other DNA variants within this sample encode the same CDR3. The chain combines TRBV28 with TRBJ2-7, with a weak D call TRBD2 (5 bases). Germline CDR1 MDHEN, CDR2 SYDVKM. The CDR3 loop spans 12 amino acids. Trimming took off 2 bases at V and 3 bases at J, with 5 bases between the two ends. The CDR3 nucleotides are TGTGCCAGCAGTTTAGGAGGCTACGAGCAGTACTTC. Amino acids: CASSLGGYEQYF.

The chain links TRBV28 to TRBJ1-2, with 7 bases identical to TRBD1. Per the germline V gene, CDR1 is MDHEN and CDR2 is SYDVKM. CDR3 length equals 14 residues. V dropped 7 bases and J dropped 2; count of bases not matched to a gene: 7. Written as DNA, the CDR3 is TGTGCCAGCAAAAAGGGGGCGGGGAACTATGGCTACACCTTC. Translating it yields CASKKGAGNYGYTF.

The chain links TRBV21-1 to TRBJ2-3; the table's D call TRBD1 went unverified against the DNA. TRBV21-1 is classified as a pseudogene. The CDR3 has 19 amino acids. The CDR3 nucleotides read TGTGCCAGCAGCAAAGCGGCAGGGGGAATCCGTAAATCCACAGATACGCAGTATTTT. Its protein product is CASSKAAGGIRKSTDTQYF.

The chain is built from TRBV25-1 and TRBJ1-2; D is perhaps TRBD1 (6 bases). Trimming removed 4 bases from V and 4 bases from J, with 10 bases in between. Germline V gene data show CDR1 as MGHDK and CDR2 as SYGVNS. The CDR3 is made up of 13 amino acids. The CDR3 loop is CASSAGTPYGYTF. The CDR3 DNA reads as TGTGCCAGCAGTGCCGGGACACCCTATGGCTACACCTTC.

This chain links TRBV5-1 with TRBJ2-1, with 7 bases matching TRBD1. The J segment lost 5 bases and the V segment lost 5 bases, leaving 10 bases of the junction unmatched. CDR1 and CDR2 from the germline V gene are SGHRS and YFSETQ. The CDR3 extends over 15 amino acids. CDR3 sequence (DNA): TGCGCCAGCAGACCTACTGGGACAGTCAACAATGAGCAGTTCTTC. Residues: CASRPTGTVNNEQFF.

CDR3 protein: CASSYSGFGTEAFF. The DNA of the CDR3 is TGTGCCAGCAGTTACTCCGGTTTCGGGACTGAAGCTTTCTTT. The V call is TRBV6-6, the J call TRBJ1-1; D is unclear. Germline values: CDR1 MNHNY, CDR2 SVGAGI (reference sequence). The CDR3 sequence is 14 residues long. V was pared by 0 bases and J by 5 bases, with 10 bases between.

This chain joins TRBV7-9 and TRBJ2-2; D is undetermined. CDR1 SEHNR and CDR2 FQNEAQ come from the germline V gene (reference sequence). This CDR3 has 14 amino acids. Trimming took 5 bases from V and 3 from J, leaving 10 bases between them. The CDR3 reads CASSPASHTGELFF. The CDR3 DNA sequence: TGTGCCAGCAGCCCCGCCAGTCACACCGGGGAGCTGTTTTTT.

The chain joins TRBV29-1 to TRBJ2-2; 9 nucleotides line up with TRBD1. V dropped 5 bases and J dropped 8; count of bases not matched to a gene: 9. The CDR3 extends over 14 amino acids. CDR1 SQVTM and CDR2 ANQGSEA come from the germline V gene. CDR3 in DNA: TGCAGCGTTACAAAGACAGGGGGGACGGGGGAGCTGTTTTTT. This gives the protein CSVTKTGGTGELFF.